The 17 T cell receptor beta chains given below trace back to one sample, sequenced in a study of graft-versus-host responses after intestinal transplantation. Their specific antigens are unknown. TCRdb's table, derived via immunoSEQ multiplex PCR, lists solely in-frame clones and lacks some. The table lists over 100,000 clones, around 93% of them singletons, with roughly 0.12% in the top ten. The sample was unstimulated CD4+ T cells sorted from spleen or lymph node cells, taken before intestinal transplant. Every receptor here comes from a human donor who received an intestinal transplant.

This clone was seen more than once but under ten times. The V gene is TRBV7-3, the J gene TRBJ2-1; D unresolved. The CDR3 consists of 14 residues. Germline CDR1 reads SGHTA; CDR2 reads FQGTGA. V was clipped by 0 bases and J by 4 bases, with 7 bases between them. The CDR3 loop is CASSLTHSYNEQFF. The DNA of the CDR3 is TGTGCCAGCAGCTTAACGCATTCTTACAATGAGCAGTTCTTC.

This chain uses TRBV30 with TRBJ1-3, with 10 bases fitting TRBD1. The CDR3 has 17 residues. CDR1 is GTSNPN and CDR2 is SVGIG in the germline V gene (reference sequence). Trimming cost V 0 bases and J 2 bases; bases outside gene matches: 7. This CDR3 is CAWSVWGTGEAGNTIYF. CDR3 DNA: TGTGCCTGGAGTGTATGGGGGACAGGGGAGGCTGGAAACACCATATATTTT.

CDR3 sequence (DNA): TGCGCCAGCAGCTCCTACCCGCGGGAGGTATCTTACAATGAGCAGTTCTTC. It yields the protein CASSSYPREVSYNEQFF. This chain connects TRBV5-1 to TRBJ2-1, with TRBD2 identical over 8 bases. This CDR3 is 17 amino acids long. V was pared by 3 bases and J by 4 bases, with 12 bases of the junction left unmatched. Per germline, CDR1 SGHRS and CDR2 YFSETQ.

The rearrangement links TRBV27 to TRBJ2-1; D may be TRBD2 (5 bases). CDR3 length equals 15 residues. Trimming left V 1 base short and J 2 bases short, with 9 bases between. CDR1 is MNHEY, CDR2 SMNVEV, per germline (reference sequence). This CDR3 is CASSLFAEAYNEQFF. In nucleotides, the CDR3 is TGTGCCAGCAGTTTATTTGCGGAGGCCTACAATGAGCAGTTCTTC.

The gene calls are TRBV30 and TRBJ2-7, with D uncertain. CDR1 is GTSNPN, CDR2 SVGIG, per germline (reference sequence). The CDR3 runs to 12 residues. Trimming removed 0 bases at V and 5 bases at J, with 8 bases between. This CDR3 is CAWSVEWHEQYF. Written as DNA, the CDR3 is TGTGCCTGGAGTGTAGAATGGCACGAGCAGTACTTC.

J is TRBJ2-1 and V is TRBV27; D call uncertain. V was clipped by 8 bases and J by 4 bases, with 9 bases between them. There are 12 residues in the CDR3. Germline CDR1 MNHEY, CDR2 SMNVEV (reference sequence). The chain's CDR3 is CASPPDYNEQFF. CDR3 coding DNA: TGTGCCAGCCCCCCAGATTACAATGAGCAGTTCTTC.

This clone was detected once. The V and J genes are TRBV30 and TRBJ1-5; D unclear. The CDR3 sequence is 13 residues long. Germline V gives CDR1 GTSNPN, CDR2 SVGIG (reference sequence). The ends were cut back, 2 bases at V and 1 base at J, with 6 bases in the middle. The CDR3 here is CAWSTQSNQPQHF. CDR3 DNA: TGTGCCTGGAGTACACAAAGCAATCAGCCCCAGCATTTT.

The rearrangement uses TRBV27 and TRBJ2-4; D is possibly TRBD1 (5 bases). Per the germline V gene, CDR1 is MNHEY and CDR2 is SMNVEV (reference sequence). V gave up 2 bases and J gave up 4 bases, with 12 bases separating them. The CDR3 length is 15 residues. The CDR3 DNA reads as TGTGCCAGCAGTTTAATGGCTGGGGCTAAAAACATTCAGTACTTC. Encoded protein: CASSLMAGAKNIQYF.

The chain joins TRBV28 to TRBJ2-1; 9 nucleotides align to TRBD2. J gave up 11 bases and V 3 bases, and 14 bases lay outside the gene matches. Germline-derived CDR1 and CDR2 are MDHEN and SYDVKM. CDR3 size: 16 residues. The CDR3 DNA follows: TGTGCCAGCAGTTTTCCCCCTTTTAGCGGGGGCGGTAAGCAGTTCTTC. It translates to CASSFPPFSGGGKQFF.

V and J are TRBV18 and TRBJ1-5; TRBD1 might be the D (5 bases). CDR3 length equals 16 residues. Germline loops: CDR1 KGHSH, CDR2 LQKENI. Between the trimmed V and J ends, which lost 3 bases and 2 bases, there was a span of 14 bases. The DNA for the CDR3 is TGTGCCAGCTCACCGGGCCAAACAGGAGGCAATCAGCCCCAGCATTTT. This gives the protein CASSPGQTGGNQPQHF.

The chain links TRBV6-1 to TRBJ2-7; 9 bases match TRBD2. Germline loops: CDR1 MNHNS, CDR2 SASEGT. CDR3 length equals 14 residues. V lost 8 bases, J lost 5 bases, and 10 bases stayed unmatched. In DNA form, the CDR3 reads TGTGCCAGCCTTAGCGGGAGAACCAAACACGAGCAGTACTTC. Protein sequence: CASLSGRTKHEQYF.

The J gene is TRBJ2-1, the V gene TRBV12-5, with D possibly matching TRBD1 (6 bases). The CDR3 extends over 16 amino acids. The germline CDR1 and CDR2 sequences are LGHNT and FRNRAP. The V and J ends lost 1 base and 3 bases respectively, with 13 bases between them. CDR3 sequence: CASGLARQENYNEQFF. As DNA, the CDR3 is TGTGCTAGTGGTTTGGCTCGACAGGAAAACTACAATGAGCAGTTCTTC.

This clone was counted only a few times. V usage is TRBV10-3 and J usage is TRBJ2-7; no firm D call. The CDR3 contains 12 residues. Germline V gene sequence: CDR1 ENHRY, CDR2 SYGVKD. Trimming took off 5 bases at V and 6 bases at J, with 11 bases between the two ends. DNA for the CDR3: TGTGCCATCAGTTTCCGAGGTGTCGAGCAGTACTTC. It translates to CAISFRGVEQYF.

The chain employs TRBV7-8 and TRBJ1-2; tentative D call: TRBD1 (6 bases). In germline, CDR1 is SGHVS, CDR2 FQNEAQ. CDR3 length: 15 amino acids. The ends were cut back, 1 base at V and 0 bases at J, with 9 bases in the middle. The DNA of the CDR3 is TGTGCCAGCAGCTTAGGTCAGGGGTCTAACTATGGCTACACCTTC. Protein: CASSLGQGSNYGYTF.

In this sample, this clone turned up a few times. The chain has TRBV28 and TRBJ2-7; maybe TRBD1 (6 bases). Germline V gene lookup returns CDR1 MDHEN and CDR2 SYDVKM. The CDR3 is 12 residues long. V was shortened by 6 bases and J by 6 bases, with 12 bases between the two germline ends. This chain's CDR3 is CASRLQGAEQYF. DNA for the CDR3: TGTGCCAGCAGGTTACAGGGAGCCGAGCAGTACTTC.

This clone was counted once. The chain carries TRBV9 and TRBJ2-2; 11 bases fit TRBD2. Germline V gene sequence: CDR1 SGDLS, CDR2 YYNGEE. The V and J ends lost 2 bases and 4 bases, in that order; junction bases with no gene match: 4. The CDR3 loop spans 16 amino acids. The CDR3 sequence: CASSVLAGGSTGELFF. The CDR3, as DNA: TGTGCCAGCAGCGTGCTAGCGGGAGGAAGCACCGGGGAGCTGTTTTTT.

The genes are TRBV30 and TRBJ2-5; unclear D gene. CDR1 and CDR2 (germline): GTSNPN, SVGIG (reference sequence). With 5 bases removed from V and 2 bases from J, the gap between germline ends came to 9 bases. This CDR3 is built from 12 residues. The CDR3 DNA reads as TGTGCCTGGGGGCAAGGGCAAGAGACCCAGTACTTC. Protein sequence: CAWGQGQETQYF.